These 24 T cell receptor beta chains were all obtained from the same sample, sequenced in a study of T cells in Graves' hyperthyroidism and ophthalmopathy. Researchers took RNA transcripts and amplified the TCR beta CDR3 regions from them. With the HTBI primer set, the TCR CDR3 went through a first round of RT-PCR. MiXCR, applied by TCRdb to the multiplex PCR reads, yields one record per CDR3 protein. This sample has around 560,000 distinct CDR3 sequences, with approximately 15% found just once. The sequencing sample was made of blood. These receptors were obtained from a woman aged 18-30 years with Graves' hyperthyroidism.

In its sample, this clonotype was seen a few times. This chain links TRBV7-9 with TRBJ2-7; tentative D call: TRBD2 (6 bases). This CDR3 region has 15 residues. CDR1 SEHNR and CDR2 FQNEAQ come from the germline V gene (reference sequence). The V end lost 5 bases, the J end lost 1 base, and 15 bases lay between the germline ends. The CDR3 DNA is TGTGCCAGCAGCGCTTCTTTCGGGGGTTCCTACGAGCAGTACTTC. It encodes CASSASFGGSYEQYF. Based on the CDR3 plus reference TRBV7-9 and TRBJ2-7, the full variable domain is DTGVSQNPRHKITKRGQNVTFRCDPISEHNRLYWYRQTLGQGPEFLTYFQNEAQLEKSRLLSDRFSAERPKGSFSTLEIQRTEQGDSAMYLCASSASFGGSYEQYFGPGTRLTVT.

This clonotype has a handful of counts. The chain is built from TRBV12-3 or TRBV12-4 and TRBJ2-5; D tentatively reads TRBD1 or TRBD2 (5 bases each). V shed 7 bases and J shed 0 bases, with 12 bases lying between them. This CDR3 has 14 amino acids. Here the CDR3 reads CASTGDGDQETQYF. The CDR3 nucleotides read TGTGCCAGCACCGGGGACGGGGACCAAGAGACCCAGTACTTC.

In this sample, this clonotype turned up many times. This chain connects TRBV20-1 to TRBJ2-7, with D perhaps matching TRBD1 (6 bases). This CDR3 region has 13 residues. Germline CDR1 DFQATT, CDR2 SNEGSKA (reference sequence). V was trimmed by 6 bases and J by 4 bases, leaving 16 bases between them. In nucleotides, the CDR3 is TGCAGTGCAGCGGCTGACAGGCGTTACGAGCAGTACTTC. It translates to CSAAADRRYEQYF.

The chain recombines TRBV24-1 with TRBJ1-2; unclear D gene. Germline CDR1 and CDR2: KGHDR and SFDVKD. The CDR3 contains 14 residues. The ends were cut back, 9 bases at V and 0 bases at J, with 13 bases in the middle. CDR3 nucleotide sequence: TGTGCCACCTGGAACGGGTTTACTAACTATGGCTACACCTTC. This sequence encodes CATWNGFTNYGYTF.

This clonotype has ten or more counts. The chain uses TRBV12-3 or TRBV12-4 and TRBJ1-1; 10 nucleotides align to TRBD1. The ends lost 7 bases at V and 1 base at J; junction bases unmatched: 3. The CDR3 spans 14 residues. The CDR3 nucleotides are TGTGCCAGCACCTGGACAGGGGGGAACACTGAAGCTTTCTTT. Amino acid sequence: CASTWTGGNTEAFF.

This clonotype was detected a few times. The V and J genes are TRBV25-1 and TRBJ1-6; tentatively, D is TRBD1 (5 bases). V lost 3 bases and J lost 8, with 14 bases in between. The V gene's germline CDR1 is MGHDK and CDR2 SYGVNS. This CDR3 spans 15 amino acids. Here the CDR3 reads CASSEGQGGYSPLHF. The CDR3 DNA follows: TGTGCCAGCAGTGAGGGGCAGGGAGGGTATTCACCCCTCCACTTT.

V is TRBV12-3 or TRBV12-4 and J is TRBJ1-1, with D possibly matching TRBD1 (6 bases). CDR3 length equals 14 residues. V shed 5 bases and J shed 8 bases, with 18 bases lying between them. This chain's CDR3 is CASSPRGHTGEAFF. For the CDR3, the DNA is TGTGCCAGCAGTCCGAGAGGACATACAGGGGAAGCTTTCTTT.

This clonotype occurred many times. The junction shows a germline mismatch at one end, possibly a read error. This chain links TRBV12-3 or TRBV12-4 with TRBJ1-1, with no clear D. The CDR3 runs 15 residues. Written as DNA, the CDR3 is TGTGCCAGCAGCTTAGCTGGGCCGCCGAACACTGAAGCTTTCTTT. It is translated as CASSLAGPPNTEAFF.

This clonotype appeared a few times. The gene calls are TRBV7-8 and TRBJ2-1; 8 bases fit TRBD2. CDR1 SGHVS and CDR2 FQNEAQ come from the germline V gene. This CDR3 region has 16 residues. V shed 1 base, J shed 2 bases, and the junction held 4 bases outside the gene matches. The chain's CDR3 is CASSLVGRGPYNEQFF. DNA of the CDR3: TGTGCCAGCAGCTTAGTCGGGAGGGGCCCCTACAATGAGCAGTTCTTC.

This clonotype was detected only a few times. CDR3 bases: TGTGCCAGCTCACGGGACGCTGTGGGGCCTGGCTATGGCTACACCTTC. This codes for CASSRDAVGPGYGYTF. The chain uses TRBV18 and TRBJ1-2; possibly TRBD1 for D (5 bases). V lost 4 bases and J lost 4, with 19 bases in between. Looked up from germline, CDR1 is KGHSH and CDR2 is LQKENI. There are 16 residues in the CDR3.

This clonotype has ten or more counts. CDR3 protein: CASSQRLVAEQYF. CDR3 DNA sequence: TGTGCCAGCAGCCAACGACTAGTTGCCGAGCAGTACTTC. V and J are TRBV3-1 and TRBJ2-7, with D possibly TRBD2 on 6 matching bases. V was pared by 2 bases and J by 6 bases, with 11 bases between. CDR1 is LGHDT, CDR2 YNNKEL, per germline (reference sequence). The CDR3 has 13 amino acids.

This clonotype has only a few counts. The rearrangement joins TRBV29-1 to TRBJ2-1, with a tentative D call TRBD2 (5 bases). Trimming left V 3 bases short and J 4 bases short, with 10 bases between. The germline CDR1 and CDR2 sequences are SQVTM and ANQGSEA. The CDR3 is 13 amino acids. The CDR3 sequence: CSVEGEDYNEQFF. DNA for the CDR3: TGCAGCGTTGAGGGAGAGGATTACAATGAGCAGTTCTTC.

This clonotype was seen ten or more times. The V call is TRBV7-9, the J call TRBJ1-5, with 8 bases matching TRBD1. Germline CDR1 SEHNR, CDR2 FQNEAQ (reference sequence). Trimming at V came to 5 bases and at J to 5 bases, leaving 5 bases not matched to a gene. The CDR3 is 14 residues long. The CDR3 protein is CASSRGTGDQPQHF. The CDR3 DNA reads TGTGCCAGCAGCCGCGGGACAGGAGATCAGCCCCAGCATTTT.

This clonotype was counted only a few times. The J gene is TRBJ2-1, the V gene TRBV7-8; D unresolved. The CDR3 is 20 residues long. Germline CDR1 reads SGHVS; CDR2 reads FQNEAQ. V was cut by 3 bases and J by 0 bases, with 24 bases left in between. CDR3 DNA: TGTGCCAGCAGCTTGAAGCTCGAAATGGAGCTGCCCTCCTCCTACAATGAGCAGTTCTTC. It yields the protein CASSLKLEMELPSSYNEQFF.

The chain carries TRBV9 and TRBJ1-2, with D possibly matching TRBD1 (5 bases). Trimming left V 0 bases short and J 5 bases short, with 17 bases between. Germline V gene lookup returns CDR1 SGDLS and CDR2 YYNGEE. This CDR3 is 16 amino acids long. The CDR3 loop is CASSVEVRGGEYGYTF. The CDR3 coding sequence is TGTGCCAGCAGCGTAGAAGTCCGGGGGGGAGAGTATGGCTACACCTTC.

In this sample, this clonotype turned up a few times. The rearrangement links TRBV19 to TRBJ1-2; 10 bases agree with TRBD1. This CDR3 spans 17 amino acids. Germline loops: CDR1 LNHDA, CDR2 SQIVND (reference sequence). V lost 6 bases and J lost 8; bases outside the gene matches: 18. In DNA, the CDR3 is TGTGCCAGTAGCCCCGGGACAGGGGCGCCCCCGGAGGAGGGCTACACCTTC. Its translation: CASSPGTGAPPEEGYTF.

This clonotype was counted many times. V gene TRBV12-3 or TRBV12-4 combines with J gene TRBJ2-1; a weak D match, TRBD1 (6 bases). This CDR3 is 14 amino acids long. The V and J ends lost 8 bases and 0 bases respectively, with 11 bases between them. The CDR3 DNA is TGTGCCAGCCAGGGGTCTATCTCCTACAATGAGCAGTTCTTC. It translates to CASQGSISYNEQFF.

The table lists this clonotype with many counts. The chain is built from TRBV20-1 and TRBJ2-1; 11 positions agree with TRBD1. Trimming took 4 bases from V and 6 from J; bases not matched to a gene: 8. Looked up from germline, CDR1 is DFQATT and CDR2 is SNEGSKA (reference sequence). This CDR3 contains 15 residues. In DNA, the CDR3 is TGCAGTGCTACCCTAGTGGACAGGGGGCTCAATGAGCAGTTCTTC. It is translated as CSATLVDRGLNEQFF.

This clonotype was seen more than once but under ten times. V is TRBV4-1 and J is TRBJ2-1; TRBD2 matches 7 bases. V shed 3 bases and J 0 bases; nucleotides not matched to a gene: 5. This CDR3 comprises 16 residues. From germline, CDR1 is MGHRA and CDR2 YSYEKL. In DNA, the CDR3 is TGCGCCAGCAGCCAGACTAGCCAGAGCTCCTACAATGAGCAGTTCTTC. Its protein is CASSQTSQSSYNEQFF.

The sample holds many counts of this clonotype. This chain joins TRBV15 and TRBJ1-2; D remains unclear. Trimming shortened V by 4 bases and J by 4 bases, and 10 bases separated the two germline ends. The germline V gene has CDR1 LNHNV and CDR2 YYDKDF (reference sequence). This CDR3 has 13 residues. CDR3 in amino acids: CATSNDGTYGYTF. CDR3 bases: TGTGCCACCAGCAACGACGGCACCTATGGCTACACCTTC.

In its sample, this clonotype was seen a few times. A much larger clone lies a single base off, so this may be a read error. The rearrangement links TRBV7-8 to TRBJ2-7, with no clear D. Germline V gene sequence: CDR1 SGHVS, CDR2 FQNEAQ. Trimming stripped 3 bases from V and 3 bases from J, with 6 bases between. The CDR3 sequence is 12 residues long. The CDR3 DNA follows: TGTGCCAGCAGCTTCGACTTCTACGAGCAGTACTTC. Amino acids: CASSFDFYEQYF.

This rearrangement joins TRBV28 to TRBJ1-2; no clear D. V dropped 3 bases and J dropped 0 bases, with 8 bases sitting between them. This CDR3 has 14 residues. CDR1 MDHEN and CDR2 SYDVKM come from the germline V gene. CDR3: CASSFAGPNYGYTF. In DNA form, the CDR3 reads TGTGCCAGCAGTTTTGCAGGTCCTAACTATGGCTACACCTTC.

This clonotype was seen at least ten times. V usage is TRBV7-9 and J usage is TRBJ2-1; TRBD1 might be the D (6 bases). Germline V gene lookup returns CDR1 SEHNR and CDR2 FQNEAQ (reference sequence). Deletions cut 5 bases from V and 7 bases from J, with 15 bases between. The CDR3 covers 14 residues. CDR3 in DNA: TGTGCCAGCAGCGTCCGGGACACCGGGAATGAGCAGTTCTTC. Amino acid sequence: CASSVRDTGNEQFF.

The chain has TRBV20-1 and TRBJ1-5; tentative D call: TRBD1 (6 bases). There are 15 residues in the CDR3. Trimming left V 1 base short and J 1 base short, with 11 bases between. From germline, CDR1 is DFQATT and CDR2 SNEGSKA (reference sequence). DNA of the CDR3: TGCAGTGCTAGAGGGAGGGGGGGAAGCAATCAGCCCCAGCATTTT. Protein sequence: CSARGRGGSNQPQHF.